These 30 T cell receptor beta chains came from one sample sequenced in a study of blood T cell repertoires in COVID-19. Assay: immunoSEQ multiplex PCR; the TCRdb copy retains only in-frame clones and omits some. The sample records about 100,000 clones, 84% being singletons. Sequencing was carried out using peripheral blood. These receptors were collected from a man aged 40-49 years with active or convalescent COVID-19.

Written as DNA, the CDR3 is TGTGCCAGCAGACAGGGTGGTGGCTATGGCTACACCTTC. Its protein product is CASRQGGGYGYTF. The chain uses TRBV6-6 and TRBJ1-2, with D perhaps TRBD1 (6 bases). This CDR3 has 13 amino acids. V was trimmed by 6 bases and J by 4 bases, leaving 12 bases between them. CDR1 and CDR2 from the germline V gene are MNHNY and SVGAGI (reference sequence).

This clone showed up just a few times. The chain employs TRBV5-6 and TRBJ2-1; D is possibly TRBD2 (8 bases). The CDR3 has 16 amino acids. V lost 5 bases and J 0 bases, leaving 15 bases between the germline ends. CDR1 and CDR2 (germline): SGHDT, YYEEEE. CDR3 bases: TGTGCCAGCAGTTCAGCGGGGGACAGCTCCTACAATGAGCAGTTCTTC. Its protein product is CASSSAGDSSYNEQFF.

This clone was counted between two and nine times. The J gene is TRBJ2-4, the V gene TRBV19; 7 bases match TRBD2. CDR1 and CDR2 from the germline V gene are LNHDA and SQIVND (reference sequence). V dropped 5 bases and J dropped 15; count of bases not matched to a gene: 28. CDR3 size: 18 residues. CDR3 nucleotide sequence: TGTGCCAGTAGTGCCACGGGGGGAGGGCACCCCAACCCCCGCCAGATGTACTTC. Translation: CASSATGGGHPNPRQMYF.

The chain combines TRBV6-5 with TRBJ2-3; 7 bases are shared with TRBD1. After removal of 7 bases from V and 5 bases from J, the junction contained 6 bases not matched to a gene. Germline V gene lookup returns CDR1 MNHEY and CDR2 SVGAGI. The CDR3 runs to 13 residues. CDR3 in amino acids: CASTQGDRDTQYF. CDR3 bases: TGTGCCAGCACCCAGGGGGATCGAGATACGCAGTATTTT.

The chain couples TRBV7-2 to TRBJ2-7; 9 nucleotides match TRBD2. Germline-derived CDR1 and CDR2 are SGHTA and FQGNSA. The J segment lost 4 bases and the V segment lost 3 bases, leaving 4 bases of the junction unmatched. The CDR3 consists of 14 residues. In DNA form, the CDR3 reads TGTGCCAGCAGCTTCAGCGGGGGGAGTTACGAGCAGTACTTC. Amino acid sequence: CASSFSGGSYEQYF.

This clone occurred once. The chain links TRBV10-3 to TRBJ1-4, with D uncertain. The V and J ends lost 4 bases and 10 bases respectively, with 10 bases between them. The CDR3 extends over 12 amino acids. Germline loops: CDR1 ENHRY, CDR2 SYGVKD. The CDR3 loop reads CAISVGRGKLFF. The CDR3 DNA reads TGTGCCATCAGTGTTGGCCGGGGAAAACTGTTTTTT.

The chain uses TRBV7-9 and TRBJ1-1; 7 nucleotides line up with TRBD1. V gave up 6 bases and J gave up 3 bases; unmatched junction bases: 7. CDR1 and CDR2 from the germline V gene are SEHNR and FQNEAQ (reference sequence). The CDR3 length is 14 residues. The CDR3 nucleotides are TGTGCCAGCAGTACAACAGGGGCCTACACTGAAGCTTTCTTT. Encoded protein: CASSTTGAYTEAFF.

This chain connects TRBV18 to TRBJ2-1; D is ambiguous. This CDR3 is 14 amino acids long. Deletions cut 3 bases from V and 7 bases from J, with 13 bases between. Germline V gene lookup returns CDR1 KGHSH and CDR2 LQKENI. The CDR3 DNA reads TGTGCCAGCTCACCGCCGTCGAACGGGAATGAGCAGTTCTTC. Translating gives CASSPPSNGNEQFF. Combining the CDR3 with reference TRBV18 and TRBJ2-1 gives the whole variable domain NAGVMQNPRHLVRRRGQEARLRCSPMKGHSHVYWYRQLPEEGLKFMVYLQKENIIDESGMPKERFSAEFPKEGPSILRIQQVVRGDSAAYFCASSPPSNGNEQFFGPGTRLTVL.

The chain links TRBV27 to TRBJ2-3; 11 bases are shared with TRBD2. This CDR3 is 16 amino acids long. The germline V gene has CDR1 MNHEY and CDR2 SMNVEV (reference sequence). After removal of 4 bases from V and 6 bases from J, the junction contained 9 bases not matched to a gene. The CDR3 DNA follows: TGTGCCAGCAGTTCAATCGGACTAGCGGGTGGGGATACGCAGTATTTT. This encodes CASSSIGLAGGDTQYF.

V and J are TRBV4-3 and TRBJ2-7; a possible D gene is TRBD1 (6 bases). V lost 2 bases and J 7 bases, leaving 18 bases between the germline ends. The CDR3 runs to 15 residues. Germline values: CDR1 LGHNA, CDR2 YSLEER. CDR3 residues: CASSQTDRTTGEQYF. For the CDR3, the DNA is TGCGCCAGCAGCCAAACAGACAGGACGACGGGGGAGCAGTACTTC.

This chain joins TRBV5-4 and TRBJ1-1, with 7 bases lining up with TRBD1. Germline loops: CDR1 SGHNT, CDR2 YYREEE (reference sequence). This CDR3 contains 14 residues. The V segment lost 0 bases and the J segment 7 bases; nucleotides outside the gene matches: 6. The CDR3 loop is CASSLGGQPIEAFF. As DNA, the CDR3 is TGTGCCAGCAGCTTGGGGGGACAGCCCATTGAAGCTTTCTTT.

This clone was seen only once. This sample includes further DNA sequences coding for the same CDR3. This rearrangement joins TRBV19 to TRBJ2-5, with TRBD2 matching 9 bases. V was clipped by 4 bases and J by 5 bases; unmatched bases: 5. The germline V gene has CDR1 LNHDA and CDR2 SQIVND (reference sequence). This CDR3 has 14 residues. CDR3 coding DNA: TGTGCCAGTAGTAGCGGGGGGGCCGGGGAGACCCAGTACTTC. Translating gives CASSSGGAGETQYF.

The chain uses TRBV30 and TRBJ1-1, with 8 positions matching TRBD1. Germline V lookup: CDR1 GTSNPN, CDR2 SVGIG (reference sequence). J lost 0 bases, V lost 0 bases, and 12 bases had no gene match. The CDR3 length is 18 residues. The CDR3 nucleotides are TGTGCCTGGAGTGTACGATTTTCTGGACAGGGTTTGAACACTGAAGCTTTCTTT. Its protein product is CAWSVRFSGQGLNTEAFF.

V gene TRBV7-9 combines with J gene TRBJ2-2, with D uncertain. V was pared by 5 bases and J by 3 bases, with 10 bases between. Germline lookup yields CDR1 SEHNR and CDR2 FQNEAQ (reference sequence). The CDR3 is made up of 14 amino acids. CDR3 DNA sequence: TGTGCCAGCAGCCATCTTACATACACCGGGGAGCTGTTTTTT. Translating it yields CASSHLTYTGELFF.

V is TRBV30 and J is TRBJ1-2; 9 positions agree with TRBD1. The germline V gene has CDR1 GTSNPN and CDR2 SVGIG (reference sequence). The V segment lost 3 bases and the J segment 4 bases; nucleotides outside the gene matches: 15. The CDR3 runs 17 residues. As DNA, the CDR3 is TGTGCCTGGAGGGCCGGACAGGGGCCCATCGGTGGCTATGGCTACACCTTC. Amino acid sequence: CAWRAGQGPIGGYGYTF.

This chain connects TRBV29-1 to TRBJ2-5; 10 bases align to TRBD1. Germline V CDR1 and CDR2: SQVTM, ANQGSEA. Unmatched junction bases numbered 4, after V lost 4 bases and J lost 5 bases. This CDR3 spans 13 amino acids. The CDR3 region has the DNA TGCAGCGTTGGGGACAGGGGTTGGGAGACCCAGTACTTC. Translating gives CSVGDRGWETQYF.

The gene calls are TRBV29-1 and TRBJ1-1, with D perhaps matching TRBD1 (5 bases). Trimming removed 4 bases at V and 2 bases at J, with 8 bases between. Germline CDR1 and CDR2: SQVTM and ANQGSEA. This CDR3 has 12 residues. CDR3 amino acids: CSVVRVNTEAFF. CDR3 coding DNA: TGCAGCGTTGTCAGGGTAAACACTGAAGCTTTCTTT.

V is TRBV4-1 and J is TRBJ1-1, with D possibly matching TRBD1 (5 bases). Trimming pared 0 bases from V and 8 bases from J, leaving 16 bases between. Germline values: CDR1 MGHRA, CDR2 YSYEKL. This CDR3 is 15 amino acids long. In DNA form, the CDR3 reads TGCGCCAGCAGCCAAGACCCTATGGGGCCGCCGGAAGCTTTCTTT. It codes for CASSQDPMGPPEAFF.

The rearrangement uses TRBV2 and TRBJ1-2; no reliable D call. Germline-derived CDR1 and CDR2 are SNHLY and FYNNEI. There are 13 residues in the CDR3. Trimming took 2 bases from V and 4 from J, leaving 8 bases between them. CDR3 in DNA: TGTGCCAGCAGTGAAAGTGGGCTCTATGGCTACACCTTC. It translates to CASSESGLYGYTF.

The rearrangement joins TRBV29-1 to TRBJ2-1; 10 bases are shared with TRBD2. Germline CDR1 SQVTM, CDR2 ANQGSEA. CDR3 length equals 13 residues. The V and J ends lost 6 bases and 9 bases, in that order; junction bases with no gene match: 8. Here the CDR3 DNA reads TGCAGCGTCCGAAGGACTAGCGGAGGTGAGCAGTTCTTC. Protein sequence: CSVRRTSGGEQFF.

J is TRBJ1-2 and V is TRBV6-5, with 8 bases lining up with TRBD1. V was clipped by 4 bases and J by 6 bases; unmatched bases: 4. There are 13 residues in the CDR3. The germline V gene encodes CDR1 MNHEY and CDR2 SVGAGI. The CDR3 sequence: CASSSDRGDGYTF. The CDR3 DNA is TGTGCCAGCAGTTCCGACAGGGGCGATGGCTACACCTTC.

CDR3 amino acids: CASGLGLQGTTEAFF. The CDR3 coding sequence is TGTGCTAGTGGTTTGGGGTTACAGGGGACCACTGAAGCTTTCTTT. The V gene is TRBV12-5, the J gene TRBJ1-1; 7 bases match TRBD1. The CDR3 covers 15 residues. The J segment lost 4 bases and the V segment lost 1 base, leaving 6 bases of the junction unmatched. Germline CDR1 is LGHNT and CDR2 is FRNRAP.

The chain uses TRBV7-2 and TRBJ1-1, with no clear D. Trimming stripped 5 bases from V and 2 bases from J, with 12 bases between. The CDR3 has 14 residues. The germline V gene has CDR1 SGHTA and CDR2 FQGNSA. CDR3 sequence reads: CASSPSRTNTEAFF. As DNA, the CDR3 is TGTGCCAGCAGCCCCAGTCGGACTAACACTGAAGCTTTCTTT. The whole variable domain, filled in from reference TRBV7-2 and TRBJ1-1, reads GAGVSQSPSNKVTEKGKDVELRCDPISGHTALYWYRQSLGQGLEFLIYFQGNSAPDKSGLPSDRFSAERTGGSVSTLTIQRTQQEDSAVYLCASSPSRTNTEAFFGQGTRLTVV.

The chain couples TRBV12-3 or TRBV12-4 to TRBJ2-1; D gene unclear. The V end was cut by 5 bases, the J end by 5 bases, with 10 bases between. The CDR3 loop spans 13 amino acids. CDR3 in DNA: TGTGCCAGCAGTCTCCAGACTGACAATGAGCAGTTCTTC. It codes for CASSLQTDNEQFF.

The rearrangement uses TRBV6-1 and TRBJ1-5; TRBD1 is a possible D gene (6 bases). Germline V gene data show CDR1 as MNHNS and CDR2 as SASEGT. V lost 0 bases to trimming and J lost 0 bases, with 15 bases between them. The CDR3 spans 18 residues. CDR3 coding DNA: TGTGCCAGCAGTGAAGCGGGGGGGCCGGCGGGTAGCAATCAGCCCCAGCATTTT. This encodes CASSEAGGPAGSNQPQHF.

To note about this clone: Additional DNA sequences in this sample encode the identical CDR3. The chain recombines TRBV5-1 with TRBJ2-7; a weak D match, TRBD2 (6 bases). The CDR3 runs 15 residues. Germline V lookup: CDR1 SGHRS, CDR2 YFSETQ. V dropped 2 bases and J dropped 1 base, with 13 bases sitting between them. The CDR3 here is CASSFGGTASYEQYF. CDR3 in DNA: TGCGCCAGCAGCTTTGGGGGGACGGCTTCCTACGAGCAGTACTTC.

The CDR3 nucleotides read TGTGCCAGTAGTATGGGGGGGCTTGGAAACACCATATATTTT. Translated, it gives CASSMGGLGNTIYF. The chain is built from TRBV19 and TRBJ1-3, with D possibly matching TRBD1 (6 bases). CDR3 size: 14 residues. Looked up from germline, CDR1 is LNHDA and CDR2 is SQIVND (reference sequence). The V end was cut by 3 bases, the J end by 3 bases, with 9 bases between. The variable domain in full, with the rest retrieved from reference TRBV19 and TRBJ1-3, is DGGITQSPKYLFRKEGQNVTLSCEQNLNHDAMYWYRQDPGQGLRLIYYSQIVNDFQKGDIAEGYSVSREKKESFPLTVTSAQKNPTAFYLCASSMGGLGNTIYFGEGSWLTVV.

CDR3 residues: CASSLDRRRGGGEQFF. DNA for the CDR3: TGTGCCAGCAGCTTAGATCGGCGGAGGGGGGGAGGTGAGCAGTTCTTC. The chain couples TRBV7-2 to TRBJ2-1; D perhaps matches TRBD2 (7 bases). Germline CDR1 and CDR2: SGHTA and FQGNSA. Trimming left V 1 base short and J 9 bases short, with 19 bases between. The CDR3 covers 16 residues. Based on the CDR3 plus reference TRBV7-2 and TRBJ2-1, the full variable domain is GAGVSQSPSNKVTEKGKDVELRCDPISGHTALYWYRQSLGQGLEFLIYFQGNSAPDKSGLPSDRFSAERTGGSVSTLTIQRTQQEDSAVYLCASSLDRRRGGGEQFFGPGTRLTVL.

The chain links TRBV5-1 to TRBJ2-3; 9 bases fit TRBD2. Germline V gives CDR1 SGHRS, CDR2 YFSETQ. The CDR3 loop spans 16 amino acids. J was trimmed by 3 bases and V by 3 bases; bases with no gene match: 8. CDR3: CASSSSGSGGTDTQYF. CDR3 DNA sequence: TGCGCCAGCAGCTCCTCGGGTAGCGGGGGAACAGATACGCAGTATTTT. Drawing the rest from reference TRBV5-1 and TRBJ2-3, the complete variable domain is KAGVTQTPRYLIKTRGQQVTLSCSPISGHRSVSWYQQTPGQGLQFLFEYFSETQRNKGNFPGRFSGRQFSNSRSEMNVSTLELGDSALYLCASSSSGSGGTDTQYFGPGTRLTVL.

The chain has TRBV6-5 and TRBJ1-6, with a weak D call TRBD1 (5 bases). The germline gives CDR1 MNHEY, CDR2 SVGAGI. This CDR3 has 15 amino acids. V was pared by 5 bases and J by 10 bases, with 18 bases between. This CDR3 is CASSPPRGEGSPLHF. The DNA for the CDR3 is TGTGCCAGCAGTCCTCCCCGGGGGGAGGGGTCACCCCTCCACTTT.